Listed here are 29 T cell receptor beta chains from one sample, sequenced in a study of prognosis after radiotherapy for stage I lung cancer. Using two-round multiplex PCR, the authors amplified TCR beta CDR3 from genomic DNA. Primers specific to each TRBV and TRBJ gene were used in first-round PCR. Using its own MiXCR run on the multiplex PCR reads, TCRdb lists one record per CDR3 protein. The sample yields around 13,000 distinct CDR3 sequences, 43% seen once. The material was PBMCs, obtained before or after stereotactic body radiation therapy (not recorded which). The receptors were gathered from a donor over 45 with non-small cell lung cancer.

The chain is built from TRBV5-6 and TRBJ2-5; 9 bases agree with TRBD2. The trim removed 1 base at V and 5 bases at J, leaving 6 bases unmatched. CDR1 and CDR2 (germline): SGHDT, YYEEEE. The CDR3 covers 15 residues. The CDR3 bases are TGTGCCAGCAGCTTGCTCGCGGGGGGGCGGGAGACCCAGTACTTC. It translates to CASSLLAGGRETQYF.

As concerns this clonotype: A single base is all that separates this from a far larger clone, so a read error is likely. J is TRBJ2-1 and V is TRBV6-4; D ambiguous. The CDR3 totals 13 residues. Germline values: CDR1 MRHNA, CDR2 SNTAGT. Deletions cut 5 bases from V and 9 bases from J, with 14 bases between. The CDR3 loop reads CASSWQVRSEQFF. The CDR3 DNA reads TGTGCCAGCAGTTGGCAGGTGCGGAGTGAGCAGTTCTTC.

This clonotype was observed at least ten times. The genes are TRBV20-1 and TRBJ2-5, with D possibly TRBD1 on 6 matching bases. This CDR3 is built from 13 residues. Germline CDR1 reads DFQATT; CDR2 reads SNEGSKA (reference sequence). Trimming cost V 7 bases and J 2 bases, with 14 bases left between them. CDR3 bases: TGCAGTGGGCTACAGGGTGGGCAAGAGACCCAGTACTTC. Its protein is CSGLQGGQETQYF.

This chain uses TRBV7-3 with TRBJ2-2; tentatively, D is TRBD1 or TRBD2 (5 bases each). Trimming removed 0 bases from V and 5 bases from J, with 13 bases in between. Germline CDR1 is SGHTA and CDR2 is FQGTGA. There are 16 residues in the CDR3. The CDR3 sequence: CASSLTVGTRTGELFF. The CDR3 DNA reads TGTGCCAGCAGCTTAACGGTAGGGACCAGGACCGGGGAGCTGTTTTTT.

This clonotype was recorded at least ten times. The chain couples TRBV2 to TRBJ1-4; 7 bases are shared with TRBD1. The J segment lost 12 bases and the V segment lost 8 bases, leaving 12 bases of the junction unmatched. The CDR3 extends over 13 amino acids. Germline V gives CDR1 SNHLY, CDR2 FYNNEI. The DNA of the CDR3 is TGTGCCAGCCGAGTTGGACAGGAGACGGAACTGTTTTTT. Its protein product is CASRVGQETELFF.

Of note for this clonotype: A read error may be the cause here, since a much bigger clone is one base away. This CDR3 reads CASSLVSGGMQTQYF. The CDR3 DNA reads TGTGCCAGCAGCTTAGTTAGCGGGGGAATGCAGACCCAGTACTTC. The V call is TRBV7-8, the J call TRBJ2-5; 9 nucleotides agree with TRBD2. Losses at the gene ends were 1 base for V and 6 bases for J; bases not matched to a gene: 6. The CDR3 spans 15 residues. Per the germline V gene, CDR1 is SGHVS and CDR2 is FQNEAQ. The variable domain in full, completed from reference TRBV7-8 and TRBJ2-5, reads GAGVSQSPRYKVAKRGQDVALRCDPISGHVSLFWYQQALGQGPEFLTYFQNEAQLDKSGLPSDRFFAERPEGSVSTLKIQRTQQEDSAVYLCASSLVSGGMQTQYFGPGTRLLVL.

The chain carries TRBV24-1 and TRBJ2-6; the D gene is possibly TRBD1 (5 bases). The CDR3 is 17 residues long. V lost 4 bases and J lost 2, with 14 bases in between. The germline V gene encodes CDR1 KGHDR and CDR2 SFDVKD. As DNA, the CDR3 is TGTGCCACCAGTGAGCTGTACAGGTGGCCTGGGGCCAACGTCCTGACTTTC. Translated, it gives CATSELYRWPGANVLTF.

This chain connects TRBV3-1 to TRBJ2-3; 11 bases are a match to TRBD2. V trimming: 1 base; J trimming: 0 bases; junction bases outside the gene matches: 0. Per germline, CDR1 LGHDT and CDR2 YNNKEL (reference sequence). The CDR3 loop spans 16 amino acids. DNA for the CDR3: TGTGCCAGCAGCCAAGTAGCGGGAGGGAGCACAGATACGCAGTATTTT. Translated, it gives CASSQVAGGSTDTQYF.

Points on this clonotype: A much bigger clone sits one base away, suggesting this may be a read error. The J gene is TRBJ2-3, the V gene TRBV20-1, with no clear D. Germline V gene lookup returns CDR1 DFQATT and CDR2 SNEGSKA (reference sequence). This CDR3 region has 12 residues. Trimming cost V 0 bases and J 7 bases, with 8 bases left between them. This CDR3 is CSARESLNTQYF. The CDR3 coding sequence is TGCAGTGCTAGAGAAAGTCTTAATACGCAGTATTTT.

This clonotype is medium-sized. The chain employs TRBV2 and TRBJ2-7, with D maybe TRBD1 (7 bases). Per germline, CDR1 SNHLY and CDR2 FYNNEI. The CDR3 is 14 amino acids. Trimming shortened V by 3 bases and J by 3 bases, and 12 bases separated the two germline ends. CDR3 sequence: CASSEPGGLYEQYF. CDR3 sequence (DNA): TGTGCCAGCAGTGAGCCAGGGGGACTCTACGAGCAGTACTTC.

This clonotype came up a few times. This may stem from a read error, because a much larger clone lies one nucleotide away. J is TRBJ2-5 and V is TRBV6-2 or TRBV6-3; TRBD1 matches at 12 bases. Trimming took 10 bases from V and 5 from J; bases not matched to a gene: 11. The CDR3 totals 15 residues. Germline-derived CDR1 and CDR2 are MNHEY and SVGEGT. CDR3 coding DNA: TGTGCCATCAGATTCGGGACAGGGGGCTTTGAGACCCAGTACTTC. It translates to CAIRFGTGGFETQYF.

In nucleotides, the CDR3 is TGTGCCAGCAGCCCGGTATTGGAGGGGACTGAAGCTTTCTTT. This encodes CASSPVLEGTEAFF. The chain carries TRBV7-9 and TRBJ1-1; the D gene is possibly TRBD1 (5 bases). There are 14 residues in the CDR3. V was trimmed by 5 bases and J by 5 bases, leaving 15 bases between them. Germline-derived CDR1 and CDR2 are SEHNR and FQNEAQ (reference sequence).

As regards this clonotype: A much more abundant neighbour one base away suggests this may be a read error. The rearrangement links TRBV24-1 to TRBJ2-5; D possibly corresponds to TRBD2 (5 bases). Trimming cost V 4 bases and J 5 bases, with 19 bases left between them. CDR3 size: 16 residues. Germline V CDR1 and CDR2: KGHDR, SFDVKD. The CDR3 reads CATSDTEAEDVETQYF. As DNA, the CDR3 is TGTGCCACCAGTGACACAGAAGCGGAAGATGTTGAGACCCAGTACTTC.

The chain is built from TRBV20-1 and TRBJ1-1; maybe TRBD1 (6 bases). The CDR3 is made up of 13 amino acids. Deletions cut 6 bases from V and 5 bases from J, with 16 bases between. Germline V gives CDR1 DFQATT, CDR2 SNEGSKA (reference sequence). CDR3 DNA sequence: TGCAGTGCGGGGGGGGCAGGGCTAACTGAAGCTTTCTTT. Its protein is CSAGGAGLTEAFF.

This clonotype has ten or more counts. The V call is TRBV6-1, the J call TRBJ1-1, with 10 bases aligning to TRBD1. Trimming took 7 bases from V and 7 from J; bases not matched to a gene: 6. Germline CDR1 reads MNHNS; CDR2 reads SASEGT. There are 13 residues in the CDR3. CDR3 protein: CASTGTGADEAFF. DNA for the CDR3: TGTGCCAGCACCGGGACAGGGGCGGATGAAGCTTTCTTT.

The V call is TRBV4-2, the J call TRBJ1-2, with D maybe TRBD1 (5 bases). CDR3 length: 15 residues. Germline V CDR1 and CDR2: LGHNA, YNFKEQ. Deletions cut 6 bases from V and 7 bases from J, with 21 bases between. The CDR3 here is CASSQRGTQQGGYTF. CDR3 coding DNA: TGTGCCAGCAGTCAAAGGGGCACCCAACAAGGTGGCTACACCTTC.

This clonotype was counted many times. V gene TRBV6-2 or TRBV6-3 combines with J gene TRBJ2-7, with D unclear. V was cut by 4 bases and J by 3 bases, with 7 bases left in between. This CDR3 is built from 12 residues. Germline V gene data show CDR1 as MNHEY and CDR2 as SVGEGT. CDR3 protein: CASSLGRYEQYF. CDR3 nucleotide sequence: TGTGCCAGCAGTTTAGGACGCTACGAGCAGTACTTC.

This clonotype was found many times. The rearrangement joins TRBV7-9 to TRBJ2-1; tentatively, D is TRBD1 (6 bases). Deletions cut 0 bases from V and 6 bases from J, with 12 bases between. Per the germline V gene, CDR1 is SEHNR and CDR2 is FQNEAQ (reference sequence). CDR3 length: 15 amino acids. The CDR3 protein is CASSLARTDGNEQFF. CDR3 in DNA: TGTGCCAGCAGCTTAGCTCGGACAGATGGCAATGAGCAGTTCTTC.

Comments on this clonotype: Germline is not matched at one junction end, which may reflect a read error. J is TRBJ2-7 and V is TRBV19; 12 bases map to TRBD2. From germline, CDR1 is LNHDA and CDR2 SQIVND (reference sequence). The CDR3 runs to 16 residues. The CDR3 region is CASSPSGRGSYYEQYF. The CDR3 region has the DNA TGTGCAAGTAGTCCTAGCGGGAGGGGAAGCTACTACGAGCAGTACTTC. Variable domain in full (rest from reference TRBV19 and TRBJ2-7): DGGITQSPKYLFRKEGQNVTLSCEQNLNHDAMYWYRQDPGQGLRLIYYSQIVNDFQKGDIAEGYSVSREKKESFPLTVTSAQKNPTAFYLCASSPSGRGSYYEQYFGPGTRLTVT.

This clonotype was observed at least ten times. This chain links TRBV19 with TRBJ1-5, with D maybe TRBD1 (6 bases). In germline, CDR1 is LNHDA, CDR2 SQIVND (reference sequence). Trimming took 4 bases from V and 2 from J, leaving 12 bases between them. The length of the CDR3 is 15 residues. The CDR3 coding sequence is TGTGCCAGTAGTACGCTAGGGGGGGGCAATCAGCCCCAGCATTTT. This translates into CASSTLGGGNQPQHF.

This clonotype was counted a few times. The rearrangement joins TRBV6-2 or TRBV6-3 to TRBJ1-2, with 7 bases lining up with TRBD1. The J segment lost 4 bases and the V segment lost 4 bases, leaving 6 bases of the junction unmatched. The CDR3 is made up of 14 amino acids. Germline V gene sequence: CDR1 MNHEY, CDR2 SVGEGT. The CDR3 coding sequence is TGTGCCAGCAGTTCGGGACAGTCCCTCTATGGCTACACCTTC. This sequence encodes CASSSGQSLYGYTF.

This sequence joins TRBV6-1 and TRBJ2-1; D gene ambiguous. Deletions cut 9 bases from V and 6 bases from J, with 18 bases between. Germline V lookup: CDR1 MNHNS, CDR2 SASEGT. The CDR3 length is 14 residues. The CDR3 loop is CASPVWYASNEQFF. The CDR3 DNA is TGTGCCAGTCCTGTGTGGTACGCTTCCAATGAGCAGTTCTTC.

This clonotype is medium-sized (0.01 to 0.1%). The chain has TRBV6-2 or TRBV6-3 and TRBJ1-3; 8 bases line up with TRBD1. The V gene's germline CDR1 is MNHEY and CDR2 SVGEGT. There are 13 residues in the CDR3. The trim removed 7 bases at V and 8 bases at J, leaving 7 bases unmatched. The CDR3 sequence is CASKRTGTDTIYF. In DNA form, the CDR3 reads TGTGCCAGCAAGAGGACAGGGACGGACACCATATATTTT.

This chain joins TRBV7-2 and TRBJ1-1; TRBD1 is a possible D gene (6 bases). Trimming stripped 4 bases from V and 1 base from J, with 7 bases between. The CDR3 covers 13 residues. From germline, CDR1 is SGHTA and CDR2 FQGNSA. CDR3 DNA sequence: TGTGCCAGCAGCTGGGGACAGAACACTGAAGCTTTCTTT. Amino acids: CASSWGQNTEAFF.

Comments on this clonotype: A much larger clone differs from this one at a single base, so this may be a read error. The chain recombines TRBV2 with TRBJ1-5; possibly TRBD1 for D (5 bases). CDR3 length: 13 amino acids. The germline V gene encodes CDR1 SNHLY and CDR2 FYNNEI. V was trimmed by 11 bases and J by 2 bases, leaving 13 bases between them. The CDR3 loop reads CAGIPRGNQPQHF. The CDR3 DNA reads as TGTGCCGGCATCCCCAGGGGCAATCAGCCCCAGCATTTT.

This clonotype is medium-sized in the sample. V usage is TRBV5-1 and J usage is TRBJ2-5; D gene unclear. The DNA end is more similar to TRBJ2-1, so the J call may be wrong. This CDR3 has 14 residues. Germline lookup yields CDR1 SGHRS and CDR2 YFSETQ. CDR3 nucleotides: TGCGCCAGCAGCGATGCGGATCAAGGTGGTGAGCAGTTCTTC. It codes for CASSDADQGGEQFF.

J is TRBJ2-5 and V is TRBV6-1; TRBD2 matches at 9 bases. Germline V gene data show CDR1 as MNHNS and CDR2 as SASEGT. V dropped 11 bases and J dropped 0; count of bases not matched to a gene: 7. CDR3 size: 14 residues. CDR3 nucleotide sequence: TGTGCCTGCAAACTAGCGGGCAACCAAGAGACCCAGTACTTC. It codes for CACKLAGNQETQYF.

This clonotype was recorded at least ten times. This chain uses TRBV28 with TRBJ1-1, with 8 bases matching TRBD1. The germline gives CDR1 MDHEN, CDR2 SYDVKM. V dropped 4 bases and J dropped 7; count of bases not matched to a gene: 8. CDR3 length equals 14 residues. Here the CDR3 reads CASSSGGAWIEAFF. For the CDR3, the DNA is TGTGCCAGCAGTTCAGGGGGCGCGTGGATTGAAGCTTTCTTT.

On this clonotype: It differs at one base from a far larger clone, so likely a read error. The chain links TRBV6-1 to TRBJ2-7; either TRBD1 or TRBD2 may supply D (5 bases each). The length of the CDR3 is 14 residues. V lost 6 bases to trimming and J lost 5 bases, with 17 bases between them. Germline V lookup: CDR1 MNHNS, CDR2 SASEGT. The CDR3 coding sequence is TGTGCCAGCAGCCAACCCGGGACCGTCAACGAGCAGTACTTC. It specifies CASSQPGTVNEQYF.